The TCR beta chain under discussion was sequenced for a study of CD8 T cells in ankylosing spondylitis. General study findings and limits: Characteristic of ankylosing spondylitis blood, it appeared, was a TCR beta motif comprising several highly homologous variants.

The table lists this clonotype with a few counts. The target antigen is unknown. Germline V gene data show CDR1 as SGHRS and CDR2 as YFSETQ. V lost 0 bases, J lost 2 bases, and 14 bases lay in between. The CDR3 runs to 16 residues. TCRdb re-analysed the 5' RACE reads in MiXCR, keeping a single row per CDR3 protein. The data hold more than 150,000 distinct CDR3 sequences, with 11% observed a single time. The J gene is TRBJ1-2, the V gene TRBV5-1; TRBD1 is a possible D gene (6 bases). Sequencing was carried out using blood, either unsorted or a sorted T cell fraction (not recorded which). The sequence derives from a male donor with ankylosing spondylitis or in good health (not recorded which). The CDR3 nucleotides read TGCGCCAGCAGCTTGGCCCCGGGGGCTCTCAACTATGGCTACACCTTC. It encodes CASSLAPGALNYGYTF.